These 14 T cell receptor beta chains were all obtained from the same sample, sequenced in a study of OX40 agonist ivuxolimab in advanced cancers. Data came from immunoSEQ multiplex PCR; TCRdb stores just in-frame clones and leaves some out. The sample records approximately 70,000 clones, 80% to 90% being singletons. The specimen was CD4+ or CD8+ T cells sorted from blood, collected in a trial of the OX40 agonist ivuxolimab. The receptors were sampled from an adult with an advanced solid tumor such as melanoma, head and neck, liver or kidney cancer.

This rearrangement joins TRBV18 to TRBJ2-3; possibly TRBD1 or TRBD2 for D (5 bases each). CDR1 and CDR2 from the germline V gene are KGHSH and LQKENI. Trimming shortened V by 0 bases and J by 4 bases, and 8 bases separated the two germline ends. This CDR3 region has 14 residues. CDR3 residues: CASSPPMGADTQYF. CDR3 in DNA: TGTGCCAGCTCACCACCGATGGGGGCAGATACGCAGTATTTT.

The rearrangement uses TRBV7-2 and TRBJ2-2, with D perhaps TRBD2 (5 bases). Trimming stripped 5 bases from V and 6 bases from J, with 16 bases between. From germline, CDR1 is SGHTA and CDR2 FQGNSA. This CDR3 spans 15 amino acids. This CDR3 is CASSLGGGRAGELFF. DNA for the CDR3: TGTGCCAGCAGCCTAGGTGGAGGTCGAGCCGGGGAGCTGTTTTTT.

The rearrangement uses TRBV5-1 and TRBJ1-2; 7 bases match TRBD1. J gave up 3 bases and V 3 bases, and 2 bases lay outside the gene matches. Germline lookup yields CDR1 SGHRS and CDR2 YFSETQ. The CDR3 covers 13 residues. CDR3 residues: CASSSGQHYGYTF. CDR3 DNA: TGCGCCAGCAGCTCGGGACAGCACTATGGCTACACCTTC.

The rearrangement links TRBV5-6 to TRBJ2-6; TRBD1 is a possible D gene (6 bases). Trimming took 1 base from V and 2 from J, leaving 16 bases between them. The germline V gene has CDR1 SGHDT and CDR2 YYEEEE. The CDR3 spans 18 residues. The CDR3 nucleotides read TGTGCCAGCAGCTTGTTGGGCAGGGGATTGGCTGGGGCCAACGTCCTGACTTTC. Its protein product is CASSLLGRGLAGANVLTF. The full variable domain, with the rest looked up from reference TRBV5-6 and TRBJ2-6, is DAGVTQSPTHLIKTRGQQVTLRCSPKSGHDTVSWYQQALGQGPQFIFQYYEEEERQRGNFPDRFSGHQFPNYSSELNVNALLLGDSALYLCASSLLGRGLAGANVLTFGAGSRLTVL.

The chain combines TRBV6-6 with TRBJ1-3; 7 nucleotides agree with TRBD1. Germline V CDR1 and CDR2: MNHNY, SVGAGI (reference sequence). V lost 2 bases, J lost 1 base, and 2 bases stayed unmatched. This CDR3 comprises 15 residues. The CDR3 nucleotides are TGTGCCAGCAGTTACACGACAGGGTCTGGAAACACCATATATTTT. Its protein product is CASSYTTGSGNTIYF.

CDR3 residues: CASTGQGYTDTQYF. The DNA for the CDR3 is TGTGCCAGCACCGGACAGGGGTACACAGATACGCAGTATTTT. This chain joins TRBV6-1 and TRBJ2-3; 9 bases line up with TRBD1. Unmatched junction bases numbered 4, after V lost 7 bases and J lost 2 bases. CDR1 is MNHNS, CDR2 SASEGT, per germline. The CDR3 extends over 14 amino acids.

The rearrangement uses TRBV7-9 and TRBJ1-2; 8 positions match TRBD1. Trimming at V came to 1 base and at J to 7 bases, leaving 5 bases not matched to a gene. The CDR3 spans 14 residues. Looked up from germline, CDR1 is SEHNR and CDR2 is FQNEAQ (reference sequence). CDR3 loop: CASSLVAGGIGYTF. The CDR3 nucleotides are TGTGCCAGCAGCTTAGTCGCAGGGGGCATTGGCTACACCTTC.

The CDR3 spells CASSLSARKGPPLHF. DNA of the CDR3: TGTGCCAGCAGTTTATCGGCCCGCAAGGGCCCACCCCTCCACTTT. This rearrangement joins TRBV27 to TRBJ1-6; no clear D. The CDR3 loop spans 15 amino acids. The V gene lost 0 bases and the J gene lost 11 bases, with 14 bases spanning the gap. Germline CDR1 is MNHEY and CDR2 is SMNVEV (reference sequence).

Of note for this clone: A far larger clone is only one base removed, so a read error is likely. The V and J genes are TRBV27 and TRBJ2-3; D uncertain. V was pared by 5 bases and J by 0 bases, with 3 bases between. Germline V gene data show CDR1 as MNHEY and CDR2 as SMNVEV (reference sequence). The CDR3 length is 12 residues. CDR3 protein: CASSPSTDTQYF. The CDR3 coding sequence is TGTGCCAGCAGTCCCAGCACAGATACGCAGTATTTT.

This clone has just a few counts. This sequence joins TRBV2 and TRBJ1-2, with D perhaps matching TRBD1 (5 bases). This CDR3 spans 13 amino acids. Trimming removed 4 bases at V and 4 bases at J, with 10 bases between. Germline-derived CDR1 and CDR2 are SNHLY and FYNNEI. CDR3 sequence: CASSVGTGYGYTF. CDR3 sequence (DNA): TGTGCCAGCAGTGTGGGGACCGGCTATGGCTACACCTTC.

This chain uses TRBV9 with TRBJ2-3; TRBD2 matches 11 bases. CDR1 is SGDLS and CDR2 is YYNGEE in the germline V gene. The CDR3 spans 16 residues. Unmatched junction bases numbered 2, after V lost 0 bases and J lost 2 bases. The CDR3 nucleotides are TGTGCCAGCAGCGTAGGGGGACTAGCGGACACAGATACGCAGTATTTT. It translates to CASSVGGLADTDTQYF.

The rearrangement uses TRBV10-1 and TRBJ1-1; a possible D gene is TRBD1 (5 bases). V lost 4 bases, J lost 1 base, and 10 bases lay in between. The germline CDR1 and CDR2 sequences are WNHNN and SYGVQD (reference sequence). This CDR3 is 14 amino acids long. The CDR3 here is CASSAQGQNTEAFF. Here the CDR3 DNA reads TGCGCCAGCAGTGCCCAGGGCCAGAACACTGAAGCTTTCTTT.

This sequence joins TRBV29-1 and TRBJ1-1; D not certain. The germline V gene has CDR1 SQVTM and CDR2 ANQGSEA. V lost 3 bases and J lost 6, with 17 bases in between. The CDR3 is 14 residues long. The CDR3 nucleotides are TGCAGCGTTGATTCGAAGGGCGCGAAGGCTGAAGCTTTCTTT. Translating it yields CSVDSKGAKAEAFF.

This chain connects TRBV11-3 to TRBJ2-5, with D unresolved. CDR1 SGHNT and CDR2 YENEEA come from the germline V gene. With 4 bases removed from V and 2 bases from J, the gap between germline ends came to 11 bases. The CDR3 consists of 14 residues. The CDR3 loop reads CASSSRGVQETQYF. CDR3 DNA: TGTGCCAGCAGCTCGCGCGGCGTTCAAGAGACCCAGTACTTC.